This T cell receptor (beta chain) stems from a study of CD8 T cells in Susac syndrome. Sequencing of TCR beta drew on CD8+ and CD4+ T cells from blood. Isolation of CD8+ and CD4+ T cells was performed negatively, whereas enrichment of TEMRA cells was done by FACS. Random hexamers were used to reverse transcribe the RNA input (about 0.5 to 1 ug). TCRdb passed the immunoSEQ multiplex PCR reads through MiXCR, listing each CDR3 protein once. The sample holds about 130,000 distinct CDR3 sequences, 91% seen once. The length of the CDR3 is 11 residues. Germline values: CDR1 MNHEY, CDR2 SVGEGT. V dropped 4 bases and J dropped 6 bases, with 4 bases sitting between them.

Input material: CD8+ T cells from PBMCs. This clonotype was sampled from a human donor with multiple sclerosis. V is TRBV6-2 or TRBV6-3 and J is TRBJ1-5; D not resolved. As DNA, the CDR3 is TGTGCCAGCAGTTTCCCTCAGCCCCAGCATTTT. The encoded protein is CASSFPQPQHF.